The 14 T cell receptor beta chains below were found in one sample sequenced in a study of Graves' ophthalmopathy and Graves' hyperthyroidism. Amplification targeted the TCR beta CDR3 regions, with RNA transcripts as the source material. Second-round multiplex PCR followed a first-round RT-PCR using HTBI primers. TCRdb ran MiXCR on the multiplex PCR reads and lists one entry per CDR3 protein. The sample has over a million distinct CDR3 sequences, 35% to 40% seen once. Source material: peripheral blood or thyroid tissue (not recorded which). These receptors were taken from an adult man with Graves' hyperthyroidism.

The gene calls are TRBV10-3 and TRBJ2-7, with a weak D call TRBD1 (6 bases). The CDR3 spans 15 residues. V lost 0 bases and J 0 bases, leaving 9 bases between the germline ends. In germline, CDR1 is ENHRY, CDR2 SYGVKD. CDR3 protein: CAISESRDNSYEQYF. The CDR3 bases are TGTGCCATCAGTGAGTCACGGGACAACTCCTACGAGCAGTACTTC.

The chain joins TRBV5-4 to TRBJ2-7; 12 nucleotides line up with TRBD2. V dropped 0 bases and J dropped 6; count of bases not matched to a gene: 10. Germline V gives CDR1 SGHNT, CDR2 YYREEE (reference sequence). CDR3 length: 17 amino acids. The CDR3: CASSLDLRLAGVSEQYF. In DNA, the CDR3 is TGTGCCAGCAGCTTGGATCTCAGACTAGCGGGAGTTTCCGAGCAGTACTTC.

At least ten counts were recorded for this clonotype. The gene calls are TRBV15 and TRBJ2-2; 7 bases match TRBD2. The V gene's germline CDR1 is LNHNV and CDR2 YYDKDF (reference sequence). This CDR3 comprises 17 residues. The V and J ends lost 0 bases and 4 bases, in that order; junction bases with no gene match: 8. DNA of the CDR3: TGTGCCACCAGCAGAGATCCCGCTAGCGGAGTCACCGGGGAGCTGTTTTTT. This sequence encodes CATSRDPASGVTGELFF. Together with reference TRBV15 and TRBJ2-2, the CDR3 gives the full variable domain: DAMVIQNPRYQVTQFGKPVTLSCSQTLNHNVMYWYQQKSSQAPKLLFHYYDKDFNNEADTPDNFQSRRPNTSFCFLDIRSPGLGDTAMYLCATSRDPASGVTGELFFGEGSRLTVL.

The chain joins TRBV15 to TRBJ1-4; D remains unclear. This CDR3 spans 16 amino acids. Per germline, CDR1 LNHNV and CDR2 YYDKDF (reference sequence). V was pared by 3 bases and J by 0 bases, with 11 bases between. CDR3 residues: CATSSARVATNEKLFF. The CDR3 region has the DNA TGTGCCACCAGCAGTGCGAGGGTGGCAACTAATGAAAAACTGTTTTTT.

The chain combines TRBV3-1 with TRBJ1-1; no definite D call. CDR3 length equals 14 residues. Per the germline V gene, CDR1 is LGHDT and CDR2 is YNNKEL (reference sequence). Trimming took 0 bases from V and 10 from J, leaving 15 bases between them. CDR3 in amino acids: CASSQDLGPAGAFF. The CDR3 nucleotides are TGTGCCAGCAGCCAAGATCTGGGCCCCGCAGGAGCTTTCTTT. The variable domain in full, with the rest retrieved from reference TRBV3-1 and TRBJ1-1, is DTAVSQTPKYLVTQMGNDKSIKCEQNLGHDTMYWYKQDSKKFLKIMFSYNNKELIINETVPNRFSPKSPDKAHLNLHINSLELGDSAVYFCASSQDLGPAGAFFGQGTRLTVV.

In the case of this clonotype: A much larger clone is a single base away; this may be a read error. The chain employs TRBV20-1 and TRBJ2-7, with 7 bases lining up with TRBD1. Looked up from germline, CDR1 is DFQATT and CDR2 is SNEGSKA (reference sequence). This CDR3 has 15 residues. Trimming cost V 3 bases and J 2 bases; bases outside gene matches: 10. The CDR3 loop reads CSARSRDSVAYEQYF. In DNA, the CDR3 is TGCAGTGCTAGGTCACGGGACAGCGTTGCCTACGAGCAGTACTTC.

This clonotype showed up many times. The chain recombines TRBV11-2 with TRBJ1-3; D gene uncertain. The V end lost 5 bases, the J end lost 0 bases, and 11 bases lay between the germline ends. From germline, CDR1 is SGHAT and CDR2 FQNNGV. The CDR3 is 15 amino acids. The CDR3 DNA reads as TGTGCCAGCAGCCTCGGGAGGGCCTCTGGAAACACCATATATTTT. Translating gives CASSLGRASGNTIYF.

Comment on this clonotype: The CDR3 end shows no conserved phenylalanine or tryptophan, and so a read error is likely. The DNA is omitted, as the CDR3 cannot be located on it reliably, and the CDR3 follows TCRdb's listing. The V and J genes are TRBV9 and TRBJ2-6. Germline V gene data show CDR1 as SGDLS and CDR2 as YYNGEE. 8 amino acids form the CDR3, both terminal residues included. The CDR3 region is CASSLGTA.

About this clonotype itself: A much larger clone lies one base from this, so it may be a read error. The genes are TRBV5-1 and TRBJ2-7; perhaps D is TRBD1 or TRBD2 (5 bases each). The CDR3 spans 16 residues. V lost 3 bases to trimming and J lost 2 bases, with 18 bases between them. The V gene's germline CDR1 is SGHRS and CDR2 YFSETQ. The CDR3 protein is CASSSSPRDGAYEQYF. CDR3 nucleotide sequence: TGCGCCAGCAGCTCCAGCCCCCGGGACGGAGCCTACGAGCAGTACTTC.

The V and J genes are TRBV7-4 and TRBJ1-5; no clear D. Trimming pared 6 bases from V and 11 bases from J, leaving 11 bases between. From germline, CDR1 is SGHVT and CDR2 SQSDAQ. This CDR3 is 11 amino acids long. CDR3 nucleotide sequence: TGTGCCAGCAGTTCCACCTGGGCCCAGCATTTT. Amino acid sequence: CASSSTWAQHF.

Here the CDR3 DNA reads TGTGCCACCAGTACGCCCTGGGGTGCGTTCTCTGGGGCCAACGTCCTGACTTTC. Protein sequence: CATSTPWGAFSGANVLTF. The chain uses TRBV24-1 and TRBJ2-6; unclear D gene. Germline loops: CDR1 KGHDR, CDR2 SFDVKD. V was shortened by 6 bases and J by 0 bases, with 17 bases between the two germline ends. The CDR3 has 18 residues.

The J gene is TRBJ1-1, the V gene TRBV29-1, with D perhaps TRBD1 (6 bases). Trimming shortened V by 2 bases and J by 0 bases, and 10 bases separated the two germline ends. CDR3 length: 14 amino acids. Per the germline V gene, CDR1 is SQVTM and CDR2 is ANQGSEA. CDR3 nucleotide sequence: TGCAGCGTTGAAACTAGGGGGGTGAACACTGAAGCTTTCTTT. This codes for CSVETRGVNTEAFF.

V gene TRBV7-2 combines with J gene TRBJ1-5, with D unclear. V shed 5 bases and J shed 0 bases, with 17 bases lying between them. This CDR3 has 17 residues. Germline V gene lookup returns CDR1 SGHTA and CDR2 FQGNSA. The CDR3 sequence is CASSAKAGVYSNQPQHF. The CDR3 DNA reads as TGTGCCAGCAGCGCCAAAGCCGGGGTCTATAGCAATCAGCCCCAGCATTTT.

The chain carries TRBV5-6 and TRBJ1-5; D remains ambiguous. V lost 7 bases and J lost 0, with 11 bases in between. CDR3 size: 14 residues. CDR1 and CDR2 from the germline V gene are SGHDT and YYEEEE. CDR3 protein: CASPARNSNQPQHF. The CDR3 DNA reads as TGTGCCAGCCCGGCAAGGAATAGCAATCAGCCCCAGCATTTT.